The 5 T cell receptor beta chains reported below all come from one sample, sequenced in a study of shared clonotypes between healthy human individuals. Some clones are missing from TCRdb's copy, which holds only in-frame ones; the method was immunoSEQ multiplex PCR. The sample holds about 870,000 clones, over 90% seen once. As defined, naive CD8 cells were CD45RO-negative and positively selected for CCR7, with terminally differentiated effector memory CD45RA+ cells excluded. The sequenced sample was naive CD8+ T cells sorted from blood. Source of these receptors: a man under 40 in good health.

The gene calls are TRBV6-6 and TRBJ2-2, with 9 bases fitting TRBD2. The germline V gene encodes CDR1 MNHNY and CDR2 SVGAGI (reference sequence). The CDR3 sequence is 15 residues long. V shed 7 bases and J 3 bases; nucleotides not matched to a gene: 6. DNA of the CDR3: TGTGCCAGCACCCCCCGACTAGCGGACACCGGGGAGCTGTTTTTT. Amino acids: CASTPRLADTGELFF.

The chain links TRBV2 to TRBJ2-3; D not resolved. V was shortened by 4 bases and J by 5 bases, with 25 bases between the two germline ends. This CDR3 spans 18 amino acids. The germline V gene has CDR1 SNHLY and CDR2 FYNNEI. CDR3 residues: CASSGPPKRAKMIDTQYF. CDR3 nucleotide sequence: TGTGCCAGCAGTGGTCCTCCGAAAAGGGCCAAAATGATAGATACGCAGTATTTT.

The chain combines TRBV4-3 with TRBJ2-3, with D perhaps matching TRBD2 (5 bases). Trimming left V 4 bases short and J 2 bases short, with 16 bases between. This CDR3 contains 16 residues. Per germline, CDR1 LGHNA and CDR2 YSLEER. CDR3 nucleotide sequence: TGCGCCAGCAGCCCCCTTGTGGATCGGGACACAGATACGCAGTATTTT. Its translation is CASSPLVDRDTDTQYF.

The chain uses TRBV6-1 and TRBJ1-3; D is possibly TRBD1 (6 bases). Germline lookup yields CDR1 MNHNS and CDR2 SASEGT. Trimming left V 3 bases short and J 4 bases short, with 13 bases between. This CDR3 is built from 15 residues. The CDR3 nucleotides read TGTGCCAGCAGTGACCTTACAGGGTTGGGAAACACCATATATTTT. Amino acids: CASSDLTGLGNTIYF.

The chain employs TRBV27 and TRBJ2-1; D gene ambiguous. Germline V gene data show CDR1 as MNHEY and CDR2 as SMNVEV (reference sequence). CDR3 length: 14 residues. The V gene lost 1 base and the J gene lost 2 bases, with 6 bases spanning the gap. CDR3 residues: CASSLYGTYNEQFF. The DNA of the CDR3 is TGTGCCAGCAGTTTATATGGGACCTACAATGAGCAGTTCTTC.